This T cell receptor beta chain is from a study of human CD8 memory T cell subsets. The CDR3 sequence is 16 residues long. Germline V gives CDR1 SGHRS, CDR2 YFSETQ. Scientists made TCR beta libraries using UMI-labeled 5' RACE. TCRdb reworked the 5' RACE reads into one entry per CDR3 protein, no DNA. Recorded for this sample: approximately 10,000 distinct CDR3 sequences. The gene calls are TRBV5-1 and TRBJ2-1; TCRdb gives TRBD2 as the D gene, but with no DNA this cannot be confirmed. This TCR came from a human donor in good health. The source material was CD8+ stem-like memory T cells (TSCM and TCM) sorted from PBMCs. Subset here: stem-like memory CD8 T cells (TSTEM), CCR7+ PD-1- TIGIT-. The CDR3 sequence: CASSAGVGTRLYEQFF. Drawing the rest from reference TRBV5-1 and TRBJ2-1, the complete variable domain is KAGVTQTPRYLIKTRGQQVTLSCSPISGHRSVSWYQQTPGQGLQFLFEYFSETQRNKGNFPGRFSGRQFSNSRSEMNVSTLELGDSALYLCASSAGVGTRLYEQFFGPGTRLTVL.